The clone carrying this TCR beta chain was seen more than once but under ten times. What it recognizes is unknown. V shed 6 bases, J shed 2 bases, and the junction held 11 bases outside the gene matches. CDR1 SGHRS and CDR2 YFSETQ come from the germline V gene. The CDR3 contains 16 residues. Isolated PBMCs totaled at least 7 million in each sample. Alongside a J-beta primer mix, a sample-barcoded 5' primer served in a second PCR lasting about 7 to 12 cycles. Individual samples furnished no less than 2.5 million CDR3-containing paired-end reads apiece. TCRdb fed the 5' RACE reads into MiXCR, producing one record per CDR3 protein. The profile covers about 630,000 distinct CDR3 sequences, with roughly 20% appearing a single time and roughly 3.9% taken by the ten largest. The record originates from a study of blood T cells in healthy people across ages. Whole-study results and caveats: Estimated diversity that came from one million T cells was considered an underestimate. Fewer expanded clones and more diversity marked long-lived versus aged donors.

V gene TRBV5-1 combines with J gene TRBJ1-3; TRBD1 matches at 7 bases. Material for sequencing was blood. This receptor was identified in a man in his 70s in good health. CDR3 residues: CASTLQPTGTGNTIYF. DNA for the CDR3: TGCGCCAGCACGCTTCAACCGACAGGGACTGGAAACACCATATATTTT.